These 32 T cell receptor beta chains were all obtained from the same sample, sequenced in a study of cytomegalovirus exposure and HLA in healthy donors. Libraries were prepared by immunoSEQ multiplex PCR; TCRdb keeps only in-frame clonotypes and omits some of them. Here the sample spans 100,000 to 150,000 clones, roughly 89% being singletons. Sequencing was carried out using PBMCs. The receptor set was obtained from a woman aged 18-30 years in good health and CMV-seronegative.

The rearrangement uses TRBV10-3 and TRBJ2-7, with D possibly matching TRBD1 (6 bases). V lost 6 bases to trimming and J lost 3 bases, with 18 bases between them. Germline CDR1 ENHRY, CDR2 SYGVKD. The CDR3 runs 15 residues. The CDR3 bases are TGTGCCATCAGCGAAAGACAGGTAGGCAACTACGAGCAGTACTTC. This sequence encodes CAISERQVGNYEQYF.

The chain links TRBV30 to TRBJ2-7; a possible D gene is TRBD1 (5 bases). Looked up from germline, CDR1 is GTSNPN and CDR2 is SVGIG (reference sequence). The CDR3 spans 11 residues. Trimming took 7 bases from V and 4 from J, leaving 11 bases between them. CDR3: CASGFLYEQYF. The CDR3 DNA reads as TGTGCCTCAGGGTTTCTTTACGAGCAGTACTTC.

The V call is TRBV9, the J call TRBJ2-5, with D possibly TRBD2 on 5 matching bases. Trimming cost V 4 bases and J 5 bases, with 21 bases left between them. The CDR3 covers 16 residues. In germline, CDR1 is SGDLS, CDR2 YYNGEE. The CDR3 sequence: CASSPWRYEGRETQYF. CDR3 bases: TGTGCCAGCAGCCCATGGAGGTATGAGGGTCGGGAGACCCAGTACTTC.

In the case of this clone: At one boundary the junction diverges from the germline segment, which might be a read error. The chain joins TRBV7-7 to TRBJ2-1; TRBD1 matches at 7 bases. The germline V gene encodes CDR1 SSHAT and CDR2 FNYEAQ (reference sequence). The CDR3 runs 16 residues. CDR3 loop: CASSPGWDSAYNEQFF. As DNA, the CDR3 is TGTGCTAGCAGCCCAGGTTGGGACAGTGCCTACAATGAGCAGTTCTTC.

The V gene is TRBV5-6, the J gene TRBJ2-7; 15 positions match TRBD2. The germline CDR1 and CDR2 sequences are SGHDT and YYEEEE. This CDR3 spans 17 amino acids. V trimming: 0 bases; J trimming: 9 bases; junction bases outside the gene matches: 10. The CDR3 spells CASSLAGLAGGLASQYF. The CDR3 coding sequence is TGTGCCAGCAGCTTGGCGGGACTAGCGGGGGGCCTGGCCTCGCAGTACTTC.

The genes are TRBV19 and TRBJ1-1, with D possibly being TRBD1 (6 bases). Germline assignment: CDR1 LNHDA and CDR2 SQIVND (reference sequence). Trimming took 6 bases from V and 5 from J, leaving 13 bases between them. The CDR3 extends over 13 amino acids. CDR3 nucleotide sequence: TGTGCCAGTAGCGGGGGGCCGGGGACTGAAGCTTTCTTT. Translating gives CASSGGPGTEAFF.

CDR3 nucleotide sequence: TGTGCCAGCGGGGGGTTTATGAGATATAATGAGCAGTTCTTC. This gives the protein CASGGFMRYNEQFF. The chain uses TRBV7-9 and TRBJ2-1, with D possibly being TRBD2 (6 bases). CDR1 SEHNR and CDR2 FQNEAQ come from the germline V gene (reference sequence). This CDR3 has 14 amino acids. V was shortened by 8 bases and J by 7 bases, with 18 bases between the two germline ends.

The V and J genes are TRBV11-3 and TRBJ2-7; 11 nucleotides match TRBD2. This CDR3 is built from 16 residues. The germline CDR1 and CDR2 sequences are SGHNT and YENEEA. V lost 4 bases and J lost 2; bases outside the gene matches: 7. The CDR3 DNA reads TGTGCCAGCAGCTACTCCGGGACTAGCGGAACCTACGAGCAGTACTTC. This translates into CASSYSGTSGTYEQYF.

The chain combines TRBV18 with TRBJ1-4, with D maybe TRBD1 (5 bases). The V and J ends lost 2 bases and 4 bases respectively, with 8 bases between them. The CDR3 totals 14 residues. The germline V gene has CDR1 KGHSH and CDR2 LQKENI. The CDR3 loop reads CASSPGGNNEKLFF. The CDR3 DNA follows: TGTGCCAGCTCACCAGGGGGGAATAATGAAAAACTGTTTTTT.

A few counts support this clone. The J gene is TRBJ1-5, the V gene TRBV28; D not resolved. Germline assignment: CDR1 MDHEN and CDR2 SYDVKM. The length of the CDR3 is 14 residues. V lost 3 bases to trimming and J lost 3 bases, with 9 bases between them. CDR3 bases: TGTGCCAGCAGTTTCTGGAGCTACAATCAGCCCCAGCATTTT. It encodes CASSFWSYNQPQHF.

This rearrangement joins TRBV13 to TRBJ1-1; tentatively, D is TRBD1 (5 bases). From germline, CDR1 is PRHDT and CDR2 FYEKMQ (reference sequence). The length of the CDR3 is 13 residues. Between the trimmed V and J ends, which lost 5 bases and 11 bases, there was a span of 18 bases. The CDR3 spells CASSPAVGGGAFF. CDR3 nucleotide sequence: TGTGCCAGCAGCCCAGCGGTAGGCGGGGGGGCTTTCTTT. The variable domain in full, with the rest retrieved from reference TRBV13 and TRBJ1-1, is AAGVIQSPRHLIKEKRETATLKCYPIPRHDTVYWYQQGPGQDPQFLISFYEKMQSDKGSIPDRFSAQQFSDYHSELNMSSLELGDSALYFCASSPAVGGGAFFGQGTRLTVV.

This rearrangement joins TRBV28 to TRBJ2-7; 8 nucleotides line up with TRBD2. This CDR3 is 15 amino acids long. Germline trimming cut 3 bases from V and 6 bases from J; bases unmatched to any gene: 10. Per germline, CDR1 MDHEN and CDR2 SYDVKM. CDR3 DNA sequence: TGTGCCAGCAGTTTGGTCCGGGAGGGACGTGGCGAGCAGTACTTC. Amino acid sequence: CASSLVREGRGEQYF.

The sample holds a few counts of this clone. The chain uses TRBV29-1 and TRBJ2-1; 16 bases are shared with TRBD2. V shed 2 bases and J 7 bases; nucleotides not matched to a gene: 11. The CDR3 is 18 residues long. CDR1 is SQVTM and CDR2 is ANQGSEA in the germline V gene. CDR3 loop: CSVESGTSGRAYRNEQFF. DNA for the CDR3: TGCAGCGTTGAATCCGGGACTAGCGGGAGGGCCTATCGGAATGAGCAGTTCTTC.

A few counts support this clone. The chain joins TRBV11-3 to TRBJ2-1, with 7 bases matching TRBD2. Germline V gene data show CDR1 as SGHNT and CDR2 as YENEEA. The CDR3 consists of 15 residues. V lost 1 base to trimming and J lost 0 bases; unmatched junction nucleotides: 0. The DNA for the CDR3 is TGTGCCAGCAGCTTAGCGGGAGGCTCCTACAATGAGCAGTTCTTC. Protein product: CASSLAGGSYNEQFF.

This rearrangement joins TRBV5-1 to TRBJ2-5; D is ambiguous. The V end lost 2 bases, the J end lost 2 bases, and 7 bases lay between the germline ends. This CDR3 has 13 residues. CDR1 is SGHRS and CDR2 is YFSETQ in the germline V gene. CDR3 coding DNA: TGCGCCAGCAGCTTCCTCCCGCAAGAGACCCAGTACTTC. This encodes CASSFLPQETQYF.

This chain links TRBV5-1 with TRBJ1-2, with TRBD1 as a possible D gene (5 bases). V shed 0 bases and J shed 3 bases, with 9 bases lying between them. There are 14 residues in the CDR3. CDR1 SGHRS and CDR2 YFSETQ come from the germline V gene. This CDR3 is CASSLAGLDYGYTF. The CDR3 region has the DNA TGCGCCAGCAGCTTGGCAGGGTTGGACTATGGCTACACCTTC.

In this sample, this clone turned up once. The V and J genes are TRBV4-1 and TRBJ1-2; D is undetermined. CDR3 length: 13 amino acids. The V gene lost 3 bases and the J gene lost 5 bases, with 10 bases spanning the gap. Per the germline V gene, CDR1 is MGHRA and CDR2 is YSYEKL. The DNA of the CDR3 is TGCGCCAGCAGCCATGTTGAGGTATATGGCTACACCTTC. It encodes CASSHVEVYGYTF.

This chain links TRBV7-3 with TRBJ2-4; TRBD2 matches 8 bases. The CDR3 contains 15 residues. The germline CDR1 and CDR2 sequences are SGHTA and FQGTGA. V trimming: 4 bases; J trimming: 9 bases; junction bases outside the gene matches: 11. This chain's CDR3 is CASSSCPGGPCIQYF. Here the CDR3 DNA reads TGTGCCAGCAGCTCGTGCCCGGGAGGGCCGTGCATTCAGTACTTC.

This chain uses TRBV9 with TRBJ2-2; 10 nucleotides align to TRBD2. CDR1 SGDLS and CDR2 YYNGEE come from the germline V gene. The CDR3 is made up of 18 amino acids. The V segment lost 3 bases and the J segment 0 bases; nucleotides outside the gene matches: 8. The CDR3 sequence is CASSATSSGGPNTGELFF. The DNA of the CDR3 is TGTGCCAGCAGCGCAACCTCTAGCGGGGGTCCGAACACCGGGGAGCTGTTTTTT.

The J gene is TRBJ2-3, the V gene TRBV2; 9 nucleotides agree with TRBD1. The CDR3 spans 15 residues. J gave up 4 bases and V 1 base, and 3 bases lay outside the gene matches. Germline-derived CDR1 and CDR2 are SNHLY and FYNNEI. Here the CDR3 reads CASSEVGQGADTQYF. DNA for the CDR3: TGTGCCAGCAGTGAAGTGGGACAGGGAGCAGATACGCAGTATTTT.

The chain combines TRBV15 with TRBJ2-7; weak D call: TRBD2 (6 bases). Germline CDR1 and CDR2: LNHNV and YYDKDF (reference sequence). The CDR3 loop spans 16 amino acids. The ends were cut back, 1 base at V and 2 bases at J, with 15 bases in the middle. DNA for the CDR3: TGTGCCACCAGCAGAGGGATGGGTAGCGGAACCTACGAGCAGTACTTC. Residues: CATSRGMGSGTYEQYF.

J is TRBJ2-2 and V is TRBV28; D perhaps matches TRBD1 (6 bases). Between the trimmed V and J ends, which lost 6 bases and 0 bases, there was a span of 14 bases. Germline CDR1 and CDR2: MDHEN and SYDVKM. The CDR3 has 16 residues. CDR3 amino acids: CASSPGQSTNTGELFF. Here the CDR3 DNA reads TGTGCCAGCAGCCCCGGACAGAGCACGAACACCGGGGAGCTGTTTTTT.

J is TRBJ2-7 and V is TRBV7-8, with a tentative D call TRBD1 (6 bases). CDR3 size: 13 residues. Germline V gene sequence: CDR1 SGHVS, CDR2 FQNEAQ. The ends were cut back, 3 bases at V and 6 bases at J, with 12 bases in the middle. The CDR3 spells CASSFVRGGEQYF. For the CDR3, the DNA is TGTGCCAGCAGCTTCGTCAGGGGTGGCGAGCAGTACTTC.

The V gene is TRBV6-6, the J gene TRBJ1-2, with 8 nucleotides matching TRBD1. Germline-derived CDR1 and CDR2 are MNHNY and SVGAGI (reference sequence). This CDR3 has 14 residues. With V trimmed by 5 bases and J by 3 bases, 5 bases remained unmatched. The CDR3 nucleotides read TGTGCCAGCAGTCCATTGGACAGGGACTATGGCTACACCTTC. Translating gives CASSPLDRDYGYTF.

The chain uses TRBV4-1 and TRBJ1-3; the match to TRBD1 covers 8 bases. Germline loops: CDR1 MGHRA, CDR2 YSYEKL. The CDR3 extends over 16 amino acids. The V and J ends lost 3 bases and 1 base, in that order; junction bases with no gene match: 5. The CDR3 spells CASSHPGQESGNTIYF. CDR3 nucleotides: TGCGCCAGCAGCCATCCGGGACAGGAGTCTGGAAACACCATATATTTT.

The CDR3 DNA follows: TGTGCCAGCAGCTCTTATCGTTTTACCGGGACTAGCGGGAGGGTCAACAATGAGCAGTTCTTC. Translated: CASSSYRFTGTSGRVNNEQFF. This chain links TRBV7-3 with TRBJ2-1, with 16 bases fitting TRBD2. V shed 4 bases, J shed 5 bases, and the junction held 17 bases outside the gene matches. Germline loops: CDR1 SGHTA, CDR2 FQGTGA. The CDR3 has 21 residues.

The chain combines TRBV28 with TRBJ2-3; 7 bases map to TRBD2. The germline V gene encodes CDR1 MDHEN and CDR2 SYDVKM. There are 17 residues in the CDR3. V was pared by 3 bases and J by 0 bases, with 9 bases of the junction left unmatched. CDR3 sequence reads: CASSLMNLAASTDTQYF. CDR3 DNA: TGTGCCAGCAGTTTGATGAATCTAGCGGCAAGCACAGATACGCAGTATTTT. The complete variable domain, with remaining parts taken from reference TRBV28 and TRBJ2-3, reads DVKVTQSSRYLVKRTGEKVFLECVQDMDHENMFWYRQDPGLGLRLIYFSYDVKMKEKGDIPEGYSVSREKKERFSLILESASTNQTSMYLCASSLMNLAASTDTQYFGPGTRLTVL.

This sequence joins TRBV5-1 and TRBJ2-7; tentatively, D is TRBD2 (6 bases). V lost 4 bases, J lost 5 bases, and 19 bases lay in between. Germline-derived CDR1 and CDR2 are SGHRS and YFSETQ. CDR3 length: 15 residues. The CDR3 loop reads CASSPGLGGTHEQYF. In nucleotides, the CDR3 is TGCGCCAGCAGCCCTGGTCTCGGGGGTACGCACGAGCAGTACTTC. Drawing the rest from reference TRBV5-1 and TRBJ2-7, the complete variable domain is KAGVTQTPRYLIKTRGQQVTLSCSPISGHRSVSWYQQTPGQGLQFLFEYFSETQRNKGNFPGRFSGRQFSNSRSEMNVSTLELGDSALYLCASSPGLGGTHEQYFGPGTRLTVT.

The CDR3 here is CASSPVLAGTGELFF. CDR3 in DNA: TGTGCCAGCAGCCCCGTACTAGCGGGGACCGGGGAGCTGTTTTTT. The rearrangement joins TRBV9 to TRBJ2-2; 10 nucleotides match TRBD2. J lost 5 bases, V lost 4 bases, and 5 bases had no gene match. This CDR3 is 15 amino acids long. CDR1 is SGDLS and CDR2 is YYNGEE in the germline V gene.

The CDR3 is CASSPQGLAGVNEQFF. The CDR3 bases are TGTGCCAGCAGCCCCCAGGGACTAGCGGGAGTGAATGAGCAGTTCTTC. The rearrangement joins TRBV4-2 to TRBJ2-1; 14 bases agree with TRBD2. With 4 bases clipped from V and 7 bases from J, the junction kept 6 bases outside the gene matches. The germline V gene has CDR1 LGHNA and CDR2 YNFKEQ. This CDR3 is built from 16 residues.

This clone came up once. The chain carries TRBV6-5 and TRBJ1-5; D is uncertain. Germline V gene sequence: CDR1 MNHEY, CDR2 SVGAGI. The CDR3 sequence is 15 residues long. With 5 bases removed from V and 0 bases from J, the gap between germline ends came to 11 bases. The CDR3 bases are TGTGCCAGCAGTCAGACATCAAATAGCAATCAGCCCCAGCATTTT. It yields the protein CASSQTSNSNQPQHF.

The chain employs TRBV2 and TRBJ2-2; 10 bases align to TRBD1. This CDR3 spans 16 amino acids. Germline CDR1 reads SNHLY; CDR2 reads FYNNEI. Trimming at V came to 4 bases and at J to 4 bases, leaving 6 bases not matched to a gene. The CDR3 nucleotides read TGTGCCAGCAGTGGGGGACAGGGGTGGGTCACCGGGGAGCTGTTTTTT. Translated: CASSGGQGWVTGELFF. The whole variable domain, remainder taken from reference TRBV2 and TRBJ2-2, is EPEVTQTPSHQVTQMGQEVILRCVPISNHLYFYWYRQILGQKVEFLVSFYNNEISEKSEIFDDQFSVERPDGSNFTLKIRSTKLEDSAMYFCASSGGQGWVTGELFFGEGSRLTVL.